The 25 T cell receptor beta chains presented below share a single source sample, sequenced in a study of cytomegalovirus exposure and HLA in healthy donors. PCR amplification relied on 60 Vbeta primers (plus 13 Jbeta primers). The repertoire was sequenced with immunoSEQ multiplex PCR; TCRdb's copy has only in-frame clones and lacks some. The sample includes about 150,000 clones, over 75% of them seen just once. Input material: PBMCs. Source of these receptors: a man aged 30 to 45 in good health and CMV-seropositive.

The V call is TRBV28, the J call TRBJ1-6; a possible D gene is TRBD1 (5 bases). The germline V gene encodes CDR1 MDHEN and CDR2 SYDVKM. There are 17 residues in the CDR3. V lost 3 bases and J lost 10, with 22 bases in between. CDR3 sequence reads: CASSLTSGPSRGSPLHF. CDR3 coding DNA: TGTGCCAGCAGTTTGACTTCAGGGCCTTCTCGCGGATCACCCCTCCACTTT.

This sequence joins TRBV19 and TRBJ1-3; the match to TRBD1 covers 7 bases. The germline gives CDR1 LNHDA, CDR2 SQIVND (reference sequence). The CDR3 spans 14 residues. Trimming cost V 9 bases and J 2 bases; bases outside gene matches: 7. CDR3 nucleotides: TGTGCCAGCCACCCGACAGGGCCTGGAAACACCATATATTTT. Translated, it gives CASHPTGPGNTIYF.

The chain couples TRBV4-1 to TRBJ2-3, with 7 bases aligning to TRBD1. The J segment lost 2 bases and the V segment lost 1 base, leaving 12 bases of the junction unmatched. CDR1 is MGHRA, CDR2 YSYEKL, per germline. CDR3 length equals 18 residues. In DNA, the CDR3 is TGCGCCAGCAGCCAAGCGACAGGGAGAGGTCGGACCACAGATACGCAGTATTTT. This codes for CASSQATGRGRTTDTQYF.

Turning to this clone: The junction does not match germline at one end; this may be a read error. This CDR3 reads CSVVSETTGANGLTF. The CDR3 nucleotides are TGCAGCGTTGTGTCGGAGACGACTGGGGCCAACGGCCTGACTTTC. This chain links TRBV29-1 with TRBJ2-6; TRBD1 might be the D (5 bases). Germline CDR1 is SQVTM and CDR2 is ANQGSEA. This CDR3 spans 15 amino acids.

V and J are TRBV5-6 and TRBJ1-5, with D uncertain. The CDR3 covers 15 residues. V was shortened by 1 base and J by 2 bases, with 10 bases between the two germline ends. Germline values: CDR1 SGHDT, CDR2 YYEEEE. The CDR3 nucleotides are TGTGCCAGCAGCTTGCAAGCGCCGGGCAATCAGCCCCAGCATTTT. Amino acids: CASSLQAPGNQPQHF. The whole variable domain, filled in from reference TRBV5-6 and TRBJ1-5, reads DAGVTQSPTHLIKTRGQQVTLRCSPKSGHDTVSWYQQALGQGPQFIFQYYEEEERQRGNFPDRFSGHQFPNYSSELNVNALLLGDSALYLCASSLQAPGNQPQHFGDGTRLSIL.

The V call is TRBV9, the J call TRBJ1-3; 9 nucleotides match TRBD1. This CDR3 is built from 16 residues. Germline lookup yields CDR1 SGDLS and CDR2 YYNGEE. Trimming cost V 4 bases and J 2 bases; bases outside gene matches: 7. CDR3 in amino acids: CASSRMRQGAGNTIYF. CDR3 coding DNA: TGTGCCAGCAGCCGCATGCGACAGGGGGCTGGAAACACCATATATTTT.

The chain uses TRBV5-6 and TRBJ2-2; D is unclear. Germline-derived CDR1 and CDR2 are SGHDT and YYEEEE. V was pared by 2 bases and J by 5 bases, with 4 bases between. This CDR3 contains 12 residues. CDR3 sequence reads: CASSFPTGELFF. In DNA, the CDR3 is TGTGCCAGCAGCTTTCCTACCGGGGAGCTGTTTTTT.

Only one count was recorded for this clone. This sequence joins TRBV27 and TRBJ2-3; possibly TRBD2 for D (7 bases). This CDR3 has 15 residues. Trimming took 4 bases from V and 5 from J, leaving 16 bases between them. Germline lookup yields CDR1 MNHEY and CDR2 SMNVEV (reference sequence). CDR3 residues: CASSWGGGGKDTQYF. The CDR3 nucleotides read TGTGCCAGCAGTTGGGGGGGAGGGGGGAAAGATACGCAGTATTTT.

The V call is TRBV5-4, the J call TRBJ2-5; no clear D gene. Trimming stripped 3 bases from V and 2 bases from J, with 14 bases between. The V gene's germline CDR1 is SGHNT and CDR2 YYREEE (reference sequence). CDR3 length: 15 residues. The CDR3, as DNA: TGTGCCAGCAGCTCCCCTCTTATCGGGCAAGAGACCCAGTACTTC. Its translation: CASSSPLIGQETQYF.

This sequence joins TRBV14 and TRBJ2-3, with D possibly TRBD2 on 5 matching bases. CDR3 size: 16 residues. CDR1 is SGHDN and CDR2 is FVKESK in the germline V gene. Trimming took 0 bases from V and 1 from J, leaving 11 bases between them. The CDR3: CASSQDPGWGTDTQYF. The CDR3 DNA is TGTGCCAGCAGCCAAGACCCGGGGTGGGGCACAGATACGCAGTATTTT.

The chain links TRBV2 to TRBJ1-3, with 8 positions matching TRBD1. Germline CDR1 and CDR2: SNHLY and FYNNEI. CDR3 length: 17 amino acids. With 4 bases clipped from V and 4 bases from J, the junction kept 12 bases outside the gene matches. The CDR3 nucleotides read TGTGCCAGCAGTGTAACAGATCTCCGGGACAGGGGAAACACCATATATTTT. This translates into CASSVTDLRDRGNTIYF.

The chain employs TRBV29-1 and TRBJ2-3, with TRBD1 identical over 8 bases. The trim removed 7 bases at V and 4 bases at J, leaving 13 bases unmatched. Per germline, CDR1 SQVTM and CDR2 ANQGSEA. The length of the CDR3 is 15 residues. The CDR3 sequence: CSAWGQGARPDTQYF. The DNA for the CDR3 is TGCAGCGCCTGGGGGCAGGGGGCTCGCCCAGATACGCAGTATTTT.

This clone has a single count. The CDR3 sequence is CASSPTQIEAFF. DNA for the CDR3: TGTGCCAGCTCACCAACCCAGATTGAAGCTTTCTTT. V and J are TRBV18 and TRBJ1-1, with D unclear. Germline V CDR1 and CDR2: KGHSH, LQKENI. This CDR3 spans 12 amino acids. Trimming stripped 2 bases from V and 7 bases from J, with 8 bases between.

A word on this clone: This same CDR3 is encoded by further DNA sequences in the sample. The chain couples TRBV13 to TRBJ2-1; D is perhaps TRBD2 (5 bases). From germline, CDR1 is PRHDT and CDR2 FYEKMQ (reference sequence). The CDR3 is made up of 13 amino acids. V lost 2 bases and J 5 bases, leaving 7 bases between the germline ends. This CDR3 reads CASSLRGNNEQFF. CDR3 in DNA: TGTGCCAGCAGCTTAAGAGGGAACAATGAGCAGTTCTTC.

This rearrangement joins TRBV19 to TRBJ2-1; weak D call: TRBD1 (6 bases). CDR1 is LNHDA, CDR2 SQIVND, per germline (reference sequence). The CDR3 extends over 15 amino acids. Trimming left V 5 bases short and J 0 bases short, with 11 bases between. This CDR3 reads CASSPEGDSYNEQFF. CDR3 in DNA: TGTGCCAGTAGTCCCGAGGGGGACTCCTACAATGAGCAGTTCTTC.

The V gene is TRBV28, the J gene TRBJ1-5; TRBD1 aligns across 8 bases. J gave up 3 bases and V 6 bases, and 7 bases lay outside the gene matches. This CDR3 region has 15 residues. CDR1 and CDR2 from the germline V gene are MDHEN and SYDVKM. CDR3 amino acids: CASRSRDRNNQPQHF. The CDR3 DNA reads TGTGCCAGCAGGTCCCGGGACAGGAACAATCAGCCCCAGCATTTT.

J is TRBJ1-2 and V is TRBV25-1; no firm D call. Germline assignment: CDR1 MGHDK and CDR2 SYGVNS. V was clipped by 5 bases and J by 5 bases, with 24 bases between them. The CDR3 sequence is 17 residues long. Here the CDR3 DNA reads TGTGCCAGCAGTCCCCCCAGAGGCGTTCAAACGACTTATGGCTACACCTTC. This gives the protein CASSPPRGVQTTYGYTF.

The chain joins TRBV19 to TRBJ1-2; D is undetermined. This CDR3 comprises 16 residues. The germline gives CDR1 LNHDA, CDR2 SQIVND (reference sequence). Trimming removed 5 bases from V and 4 bases from J, with 20 bases in between. The CDR3 DNA follows: TGTGCCAGTAGTTTCTCCGGTTTGGGCCGGTCCTATGGCTACACCTTC. Its translation: CASSFSGLGRSYGYTF.

DNA of the CDR3: TGCGCCAGCAGCTTAACTAGCACAGATACGCAGTATTTT. Translation gives CASSLTSTDTQYF. This chain joins TRBV5-1 and TRBJ2-3; D is unresolved. The CDR3 runs 13 residues. From germline, CDR1 is SGHRS and CDR2 YFSETQ. The germline V and J ends were trimmed by 2 bases and 0 bases, with 4 bases remaining between them.

The V call is TRBV7-2, the J call TRBJ2-7; 10 nucleotides agree with TRBD2. Germline CDR1 is SGHTA and CDR2 is FQGNSA. The trim removed 0 bases at V and 3 bases at J, leaving 8 bases unmatched. The CDR3 extends over 17 amino acids. CDR3 DNA sequence: TGTGCCAGCAGCTTAGCCATTGTTAGCGGGAGGAACTACGAGCAGTACTTC. It codes for CASSLAIVSGRNYEQYF.

The chain employs TRBV27 and TRBJ2-7; 7 nucleotides match TRBD1. The V segment lost 0 bases and the J segment 4 bases; nucleotides outside the gene matches: 3. Looked up from germline, CDR1 is MNHEY and CDR2 is SMNVEV (reference sequence). The CDR3 covers 14 residues. As DNA, the CDR3 is TGTGCCAGCAGTTTATCAGGGGGCCTGTACGAGCAGTACTTC. This encodes CASSLSGGLYEQYF.

As for this clone: Relative to the germline gene, one junction end is altered; a read error may explain this. The J gene is TRBJ2-7, the V gene TRBV7-9; D remains unclear. Germline CDR1 reads SEHNR; CDR2 reads FQNEAQ (reference sequence). The CDR3 is 15 amino acids. CDR3 region: CSSSLVWALADEQYF. CDR3 nucleotides: TGTTCCAGCAGCTTAGTGTGGGCTTTGGCAGACGAGCAGTACTTC.

The CDR3 DNA is TGTGCCAGCGAGGAGGGTGCAACTAATGAAAAACTGTTTTTT. Translating gives CASEEGATNEKLFF. The chain carries TRBV18 and TRBJ1-4, with unresolved D. Germline-derived CDR1 and CDR2 are KGHSH and LQKENI. There are 14 residues in the CDR3. Trimming removed 8 bases at V and 0 bases at J, with 10 bases between.

The chain links TRBV5-1 to TRBJ2-2; 7 nucleotides line up with TRBD1. Germline-derived CDR1 and CDR2 are SGHRS and YFSETQ. This CDR3 has 13 residues. J lost 6 bases, V lost 5 bases, and 4 bases had no gene match. CDR3 region: CASRVTGAGELFF. The CDR3 DNA reads TGCGCCAGCAGGGTAACAGGGGCCGGGGAGCTGTTTTTT.

The chain has TRBV6-5 and TRBJ2-7; TRBD1 is a possible D gene (5 bases). V was shortened by 0 bases and J by 2 bases, with 14 bases between the two germline ends. CDR3 length: 16 amino acids. Germline lookup yields CDR1 MNHEY and CDR2 SVGAGI. CDR3 coding DNA: TGTGCCAGCAGTTACTCGAGGCAGGACAAGACCTACGAGCAGTACTTC. This translates into CASSYSRQDKTYEQYF.